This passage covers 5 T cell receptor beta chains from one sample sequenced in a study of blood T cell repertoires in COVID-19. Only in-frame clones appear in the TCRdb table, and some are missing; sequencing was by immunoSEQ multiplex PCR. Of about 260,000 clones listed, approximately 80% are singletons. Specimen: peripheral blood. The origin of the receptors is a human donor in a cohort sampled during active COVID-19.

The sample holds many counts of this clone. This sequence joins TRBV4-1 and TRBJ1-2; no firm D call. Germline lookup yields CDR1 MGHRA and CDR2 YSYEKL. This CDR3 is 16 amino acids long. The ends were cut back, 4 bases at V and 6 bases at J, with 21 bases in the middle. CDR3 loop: CASSPFDDYLGDGYTF. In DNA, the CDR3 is TGCGCCAGCAGCCCCTTCGACGACTACCTGGGAGATGGCTACACCTTC.

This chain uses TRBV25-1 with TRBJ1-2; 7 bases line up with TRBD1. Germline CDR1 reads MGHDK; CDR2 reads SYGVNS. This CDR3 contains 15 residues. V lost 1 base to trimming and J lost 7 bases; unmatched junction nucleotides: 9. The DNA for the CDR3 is TGTGCCAGCAGTGAATCTGTCCACAGGGGTGGTGGCTACACCTTC. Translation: CASSESVHRGGGYTF.

The CDR3 coding sequence is TGCGCCAGCAGCATGGGGACAGCTTCAGGGGACAATGAGCAGTTCTTC. Residues: CASSMGTASGDNEQFF. V gene TRBV5-1 combines with J gene TRBJ2-1; 7 bases match TRBD1. Losses at the gene ends were 4 bases for V and 5 bases for J; bases not matched to a gene: 12. Germline V gene sequence: CDR1 SGHRS, CDR2 YFSETQ. CDR3 length: 16 amino acids.

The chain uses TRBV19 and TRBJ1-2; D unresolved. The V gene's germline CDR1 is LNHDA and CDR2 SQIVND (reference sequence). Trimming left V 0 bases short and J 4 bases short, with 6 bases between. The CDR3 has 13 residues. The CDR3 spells CASSIERGYGYTF. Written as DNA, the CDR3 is TGTGCCAGTAGTATAGAGCGTGGCTATGGCTACACCTTC.

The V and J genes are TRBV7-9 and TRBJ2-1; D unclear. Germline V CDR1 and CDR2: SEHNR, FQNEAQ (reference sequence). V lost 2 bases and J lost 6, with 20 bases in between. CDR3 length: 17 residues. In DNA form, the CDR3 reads TGTGCCAGCAGCTTACCCCGCCAGCTAGGAACTACCAATGAGCAGTTCTTC. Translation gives CASSLPRQLGTTNEQFF.